The clone carrying this T cell receptor beta chain has just a few counts. Trimming cost V 6 bases and J 4 bases, with 18 bases left between them. The CDR3 runs 14 residues. Germline V CDR1 and CDR2: DFQATT, SNEGSKA (reference sequence). Using unique molecular identifiers, the investigators prepared the TCRbeta library. TCRdb redid the calling of the PCR reads with MiXCR, one entry per CDR3 protein. The sample contains around 380,000 distinct CDR3 sequences, under 13% of which appear only once. The data derive from a study of T-cell reconstitution after alpha-beta-depleted transplantation in children. This TCR was recovered from a human donor who donated a stem cell graft to a child with acute myeloid leukemia. The V gene is TRBV20-1, the J gene TRBJ1-1, with D hard to call. Sequencing was performed on PBMCs from the stem cell graft donor, taken from the stem cell graft. The CDR3 loop reads CSAQPTDLVTEAFF. CDR3 DNA sequence: TGCAGTGCCCAACCCACAGACCTCGTCACTGAAGCTTTCTTT.